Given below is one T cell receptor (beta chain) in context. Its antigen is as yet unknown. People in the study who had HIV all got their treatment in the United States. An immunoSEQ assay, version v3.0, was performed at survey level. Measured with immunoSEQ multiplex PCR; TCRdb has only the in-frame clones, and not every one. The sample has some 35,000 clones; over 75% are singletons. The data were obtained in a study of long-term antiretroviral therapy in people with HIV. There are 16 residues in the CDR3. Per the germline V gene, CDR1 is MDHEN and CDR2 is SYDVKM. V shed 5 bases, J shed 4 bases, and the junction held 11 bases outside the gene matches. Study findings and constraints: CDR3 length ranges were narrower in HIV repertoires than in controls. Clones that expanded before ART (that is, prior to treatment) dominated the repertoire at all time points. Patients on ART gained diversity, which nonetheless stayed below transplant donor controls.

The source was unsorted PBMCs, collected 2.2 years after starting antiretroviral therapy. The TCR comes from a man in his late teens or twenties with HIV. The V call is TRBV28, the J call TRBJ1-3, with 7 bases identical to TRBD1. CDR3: CASSPGQPISGNTIYF. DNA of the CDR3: TGTGCCAGCAGTCCGGGACAGCCTATCTCCGGAAACACCATATATTTT.